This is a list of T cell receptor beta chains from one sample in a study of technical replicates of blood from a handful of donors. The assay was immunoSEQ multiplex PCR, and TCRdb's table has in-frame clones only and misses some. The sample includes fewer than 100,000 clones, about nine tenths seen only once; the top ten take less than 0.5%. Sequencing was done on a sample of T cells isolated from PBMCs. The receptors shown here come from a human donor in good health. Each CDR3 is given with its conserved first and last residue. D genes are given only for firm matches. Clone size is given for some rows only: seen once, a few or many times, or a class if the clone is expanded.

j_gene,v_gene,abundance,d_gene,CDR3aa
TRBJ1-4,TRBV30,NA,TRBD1,CAWPTRGQINEKLFF
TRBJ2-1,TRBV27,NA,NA,CASSLGSSYNEQFF
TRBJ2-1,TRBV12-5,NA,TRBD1,CASGLGGQDYNEQFF
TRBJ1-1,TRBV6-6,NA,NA,CASRITGEAFF
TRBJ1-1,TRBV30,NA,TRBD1,CAWSVRRGPEAFF
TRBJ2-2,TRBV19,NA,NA,CASSGTLGGYVTGELFF
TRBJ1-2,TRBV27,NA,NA,CASSLAGGHGYTF
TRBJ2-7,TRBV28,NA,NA,CASRSWRVYEQYF
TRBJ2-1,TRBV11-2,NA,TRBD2,CASSFGAGVYNEQFF
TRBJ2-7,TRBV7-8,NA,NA,CASSLQGYEQYF
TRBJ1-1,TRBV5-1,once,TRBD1,CASSTGVSEAFF
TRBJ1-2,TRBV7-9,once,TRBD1,CASSSRQGPNYGYTF
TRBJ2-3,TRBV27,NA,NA,CASSSTDTQYF
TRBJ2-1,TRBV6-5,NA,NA,CASSQNSMEQFF
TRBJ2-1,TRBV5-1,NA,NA,CASSSGRGEQFF
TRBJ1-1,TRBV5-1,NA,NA,CASSTRGTMNTEAFF
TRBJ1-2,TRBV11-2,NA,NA,CASSLTRNYGYTF
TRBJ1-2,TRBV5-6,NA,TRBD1,CASSLVGQTYYTF
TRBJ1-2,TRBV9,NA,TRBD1,CASSPRPGQTNYYGYTF
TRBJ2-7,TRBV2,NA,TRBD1,CASEPPGTDFLGQYF
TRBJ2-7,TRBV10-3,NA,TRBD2,CAISGPPGLAGVIYEQYF
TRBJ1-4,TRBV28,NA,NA,CASRDPGNEKLFF
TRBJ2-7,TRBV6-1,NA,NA,CASSEFQKSSYEQYF
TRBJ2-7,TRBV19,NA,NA,CASSISGGGSYEQYF
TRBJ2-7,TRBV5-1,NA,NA,CASSGQVYEQYF
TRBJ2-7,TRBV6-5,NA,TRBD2,CASTGLAGYEQYF
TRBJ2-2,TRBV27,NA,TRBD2,CASSYLAGANTGELFF
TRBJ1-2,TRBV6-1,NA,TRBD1,CASSGDRVVMDGYTF
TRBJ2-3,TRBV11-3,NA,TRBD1,CASSLDRGPSATDTQYF
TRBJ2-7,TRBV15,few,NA,CATSMSVDEQYF
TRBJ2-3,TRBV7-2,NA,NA,CASTHADTQYF
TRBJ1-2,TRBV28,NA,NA,CASSTGSGYTF
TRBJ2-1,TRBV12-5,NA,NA,CASERDSYNEQFF
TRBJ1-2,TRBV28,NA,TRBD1,CASSLEQGAQGYTF
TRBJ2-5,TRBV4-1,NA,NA,CASSLTRSETQYF
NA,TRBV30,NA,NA,CAWNPGLGTYEQYF
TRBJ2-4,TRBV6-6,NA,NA,CASSRTLILVGDIQYF
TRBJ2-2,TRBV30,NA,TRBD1,CARPGTGEGELFF
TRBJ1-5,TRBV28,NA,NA,CASSFLRGDQPQHF
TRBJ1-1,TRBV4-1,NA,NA,CASKVPGFGTEAFF
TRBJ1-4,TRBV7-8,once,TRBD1,CASSLVPGGEKLFF